This passage covers 4 T cell receptor beta chains from one sample sequenced in a study of CD8 T cells in Susac syndrome. Random-hexamer reverse transcription was applied to about 0.5 to 1 ug RNA. TCRdb analysed the immunoSEQ multiplex PCR reads with MiXCR anew, one entry per CDR3 protein. The data hold more than 100,000 distinct CDR3 sequences, with roughly 96% observed a single time. The sequencing input was CD4+ T cells from PBMCs. All receptors derive from a human donor in good health.

The CDR3 nucleotides are TGTGCCAGCAGCCTAGCGGGAGCCAAAAACATTCAGTACTTC. Translation: CASSLAGAKNIQYF. V and J are TRBV4-2 and TRBJ2-4; 7 bases are a match to TRBD2. V lost 4 bases and J lost 0; bases outside the gene matches: 0. Germline V gene sequence: CDR1 LGHNA, CDR2 YNFKEQ. The CDR3 spans 14 residues.

The rearrangement uses TRBV27 and TRBJ2-7, with D possibly called TRBD1 or TRBD2 (5 bases each). The ends were cut back, 2 bases at V and 4 bases at J, with 12 bases in the middle. CDR3 length: 14 amino acids. Germline CDR1 is MNHEY and CDR2 is SMNVEV (reference sequence). The CDR3 sequence: CASSLGGTLYEQYF. In DNA form, the CDR3 reads TGTGCCAGCAGTTTAGGTGGGACCCTATACGAGCAGTACTTC.

V is TRBV12-3 or TRBV12-4 and J is TRBJ2-3; unclear D gene. V was trimmed by 6 bases and J by 4 bases, leaving 5 bases between them. This CDR3 has 11 amino acids. The DNA for the CDR3 is TGTGCCAGCAGACAAGCAGATACGCAGTATTTT. Protein: CASRQADTQYF.

The rearrangement links TRBV7-9 to TRBJ2-2; a possible D gene is TRBD1 (6 bases). CDR3 length: 16 residues. From germline, CDR1 is SEHNR and CDR2 FQNEAQ (reference sequence). V gave up 4 bases and J gave up 6 bases, with 18 bases separating them. Here the CDR3 DNA reads TGTGCCAGCAGCTCCACAGGGAGCTCCTTATCCGGGGAGCTGTTTTTT. It translates to CASSSTGSSLSGELFF.